Below, 27 T cell receptor beta chains from the same sample are listed, as sequenced in a study of regulatory and conventional T cells in RAG deficiency. The repertoire was sequenced with immunoSEQ multiplex PCR; TCRdb's copy has only in-frame clones and lacks some. The data show tens of thousands of clones, over 80% seen once. Genomic DNA came from blood conventional CD4+ T cells gated CD25-low CD127-high. This sample was also put to use in a study of regulatory T cells. From that second work: Amplification used 52 TRBV primers and 13 TRBJ primers.

The sequencing input was CD4+ effector T cells sorted from blood. These receptors were obtained from a human donor in good health.

V is TRBV4-2 and J is TRBJ2-5; D is unclear. V was shortened by 0 bases and J by 5 bases, with 16 bases between the two germline ends. CDR1 and CDR2 (germline): LGHNA, YNFKEQ. The CDR3 loop spans 16 amino acids. This CDR3 is CASSQDLVGLRETQYF. The CDR3 DNA follows: TGTGCCAGCAGCCAAGATCTCGTTGGCCTTCGGGAGACCCAGTACTTC.

The chain uses TRBV5-1 and TRBJ1-1; weak D call: TRBD1 (5 bases). CDR3 size: 14 residues. Trimming took 5 bases from V and 1 from J, leaving 12 bases between them. Germline CDR1 and CDR2: SGHRS and YFSETQ. For the CDR3, the DNA is TGCGCCAGCAGGCCCGGACACCCGAACACTGAAGCTTTCTTT. This translates into CASRPGHPNTEAFF.

V usage is TRBV2 and J usage is TRBJ2-1; 11 positions agree with TRBD2. With 5 bases clipped from V and 13 bases from J, the junction kept 10 bases outside the gene matches. The CDR3 has 14 amino acids. Germline loops: CDR1 SNHLY, CDR2 FYNNEI. The CDR3 bases are TGTGCCAGCAGTCCCGCCCTTAGCGGGAGGGGTCAGTTCTTC. Translating it yields CASSPALSGRGQFF.

This chain joins TRBV10-3 and TRBJ2-5; D tentatively fits TRBD1 or TRBD2 (7 bases each). CDR3 length: 14 amino acids. Germline lookup yields CDR1 ENHRY and CDR2 SYGVKD. V lost 10 bases to trimming and J lost 4 bases, with 19 bases between them. The CDR3 DNA follows: TGTGCCACCGCATACAGGGGCGGGGGAGAGACCCAGTACTTC. Protein product: CATAYRGGGETQYF.

The chain couples TRBV6-5 to TRBJ2-6, with 8 bases that match TRBD1. Germline V lookup: CDR1 MNHEY, CDR2 SVGAGI. This CDR3 comprises 15 residues. The junction had 1 base not matched to a gene; V was cut back by 4 bases and J by 2 bases. CDR3 in amino acids: CASSLQGAGANVLTF. As DNA, the CDR3 is TGTGCCAGCAGTTTACAGGGGGCTGGGGCCAACGTCCTGACTTTC.

Worth noting for this clone: At one boundary the junction diverges from the germline segment, which might be a read error. V and J are TRBV11-2 and TRBJ1-5; D unresolved. This CDR3 has 13 residues. CDR1 SGHAT and CDR2 FQNNGV come from the germline V gene. This CDR3 is CASSLAEVQPQHF. Written as DNA, the CDR3 is TGTGCCAGCAGTTTAGCGGAGGTTCAGCCCCAGCATTTT.

Regarding this clone: Its ends do not fully match the called genes, so a read error is possible. The chain recombines TRBV5-8 with TRBJ1-5, with D possibly matching TRBD1 (5 bases). From germline, CDR1 is SGHTS and CDR2 YDEGEE. CDR3 length: 14 amino acids. The chain's CDR3 is CASKRLDAGTPKDF. DNA of the CDR3: TGTGCCAGCAAAAGATTGGACGCCGGGACTCCCAAGGATTTT.

V and J are TRBV27 and TRBJ1-5, with D possibly TRBD1 on 5 matching bases. Trimming pared 4 bases from V and 1 base from J, leaving 8 bases between. The CDR3 length is 14 residues. Germline assignment: CDR1 MNHEY and CDR2 SMNVEV (reference sequence). CDR3 region: CASSSGRSNQPQHF. CDR3 nucleotides: TGTGCCAGCAGTTCGGGACGGAGCAATCAGCCCCAGCATTTT.

The DNA of the CDR3 is TGTGCCAGCAGCGGGCCCCCCGGGGTTGAAAAACTGTTTTTT. This translates into CASSGPPGVEKLFF. The V gene is TRBV25-1, the J gene TRBJ1-4; D remains ambiguous. The CDR3 sequence is 14 residues long. Germline V lookup: CDR1 MGHDK, CDR2 SYGVNS. Deletions cut 6 bases from V and 7 bases from J, with 15 bases between.

V and J are TRBV6-5 and TRBJ2-7; possibly TRBD1 for D (6 bases). Germline V gene lookup returns CDR1 MNHEY and CDR2 SVGAGI. Trimming stripped 7 bases from V and 3 bases from J, with 13 bases between. CDR3 length: 13 amino acids. The CDR3 sequence: CASTETTGYEQYF. The CDR3 DNA reads as TGTGCCAGCACCGAAACGACAGGCTACGAGCAGTACTTC.

This chain connects TRBV5-6 to TRBJ2-7; the match to TRBD1 covers 9 bases. This CDR3 region has 13 residues. Germline V gene data show CDR1 as SGHDT and CDR2 as YYEEEE. Trimming took 6 bases from V and 2 from J; bases not matched to a gene: 3. The chain's CDR3 is CASIRQGAYEQYF. The CDR3 DNA sequence: TGTGCCAGCATCAGACAGGGGGCCTACGAGCAGTACTTC.

This clone was found once. This rearrangement joins TRBV27 to TRBJ1-1, with TRBD1 matching over 10 bases. Germline V gene sequence: CDR1 MNHEY, CDR2 SMNVEV (reference sequence). V shed 5 bases and J 4 bases; nucleotides not matched to a gene: 4. The length of the CDR3 is 14 residues. The CDR3 nucleotides are TGTGCCAGCAGTCGGACAGGGGGACGCACTGAAGCTTTCTTT. Protein sequence: CASSRTGGRTEAFF.

The chain uses TRBV5-3 and TRBJ2-2, with unresolved D. TRBV5-3 falls under the ORF class, with uncertain function. This CDR3 has 12 residues. V gave up 4 bases and J gave up 6 bases, with 7 bases separating them. Here the CDR3 DNA reads TGTGCCAGAAGCAGGGTAGCCGGGGAGCTGTTTTTT. The encoded protein is CARSRVAGELFF.

The chain is built from TRBV6-1 and TRBJ2-2; possible D gene TRBD1, 5 bases. Deletions cut 7 bases from V and 2 bases from J, with 11 bases between. This CDR3 comprises 14 residues. Germline CDR1 is MNHNS and CDR2 is SASEGT. The CDR3 protein is CASMLTGNTGELFF. CDR3 coding DNA: TGTGCCAGCATGCTAACAGGCAACACCGGGGAGCTGTTTTTT.

This CDR3 reads CAWSIAGDLAVSQPQHF. For the CDR3, the DNA is TGTGCCTGGAGTATCGCGGGGGATTTGGCGGTGAGTCAGCCCCAGCATTTT. The chain joins TRBV30 to TRBJ1-5; the D gene is possibly TRBD1 (5 bases). Germline lookup yields CDR1 GTSNPN and CDR2 SVGIG (reference sequence). The CDR3 contains 17 residues. Trimming cost V 2 bases and J 6 bases, with 23 bases left between them.

The chain combines TRBV7-3 with TRBJ2-1; TRBD2 matches at 8 bases. Germline CDR1 and CDR2: SGHTA and FQGTGA. The CDR3 runs to 16 residues. Germline trimming cut 4 bases from V and 4 bases from J; bases unmatched to any gene: 9. This CDR3 reads CASSSPTSGGYNEQFF. DNA for the CDR3: TGTGCCAGCAGCTCTCCAACTAGCGGAGGTTACAATGAGCAGTTCTTC.

The table lists this clone with a count of one. The rearrangement links TRBV10-1 to TRBJ2-7, with D unresolved. The V end lost 3 bases, the J end lost 6 bases, and 18 bases lay between the germline ends. This CDR3 spans 15 amino acids. From germline, CDR1 is WNHNN and CDR2 SYGVQD (reference sequence). This CDR3 is CASSDPGRPSGEQYF. Here the CDR3 DNA reads TGCGCCAGCAGTGACCCCGGACGCCCTAGTGGCGAGCAGTACTTC.

This chain links TRBV6-6 with TRBJ2-4; the match to TRBD1 covers 8 bases. J was trimmed by 0 bases and V by 6 bases; bases with no gene match: 7. Germline V CDR1 and CDR2: MNHNY, SVGAGI (reference sequence). The CDR3 runs 16 residues. Here the CDR3 DNA reads TGTGCCAGCAGACCGCAGGGGGCAGGAGCCAAAAACATTCAGTACTTC. Translated, it gives CASRPQGAGAKNIQYF.

The rearrangement links TRBV7-9 to TRBJ2-7; tentatively, D is TRBD2 (6 bases). Germline values: CDR1 SEHNR, CDR2 FQNEAQ (reference sequence). The CDR3 totals 14 residues. V lost 2 bases to trimming and J lost 0 bases, with 8 bases between them. The DNA of the CDR3 is TGTGCCAGCAGCTTACGCGGGGCCTCCTACGAGCAGTACTTC. Its protein is CASSLRGASYEQYF. Drawing the rest from reference TRBV7-9 and TRBJ2-7, the complete variable domain is DTGVSQNPRHKITKRGQNVTFRCDPISEHNRLYWYRQTLGQGPEFLTYFQNEAQLEKSRLLSDRFSAERPKGSFSTLEIQRTEQGDSAMYLCASSLRGASYEQYFGPGTRLTVT.

In this sample, this clone is medium-sized (0.01 to 0.1%). The chain uses TRBV7-6 and TRBJ1-1, with D unclear. Looked up from germline, CDR1 is SGHVS and CDR2 is FNYEAQ. V was shortened by 6 bases and J by 3 bases, with 11 bases between the two germline ends. The CDR3 runs to 13 residues. CDR3 sequence reads: CASSAQSYTEAFF. The CDR3 DNA follows: TGTGCCAGCAGTGCGCAGAGCTACACTGAAGCTTTCTTT.

V gene TRBV7-9 combines with J gene TRBJ1-1; 7 bases fit TRBD1. The trim removed 3 bases at V and 0 bases at J, leaving 16 bases unmatched. Germline V CDR1 and CDR2: SEHNR, FQNEAQ (reference sequence). This CDR3 is 19 amino acids long. CDR3 coding DNA: TGTGCCAGCAGCTTTGAAGGCAACAGGGGATCCAACATGAACACTGAAGCTTTCTTT. It specifies CASSFEGNRGSNMNTEAFF.

V is TRBV14 and J is TRBJ2-2, with 10 nucleotides matching TRBD1. V dropped 3 bases and J dropped 7; count of bases not matched to a gene: 8. Germline CDR1 is SGHDN and CDR2 is FVKESK. The CDR3 covers 16 residues. CDR3 DNA sequence: TGTGCCAGCAGCCACTCCGGGACAGGGGCGATCGGGGAGCTGTTTTTT. Translating it yields CASSHSGTGAIGELFF.

The rearrangement uses TRBV9 and TRBJ2-3; D is ambiguous. V lost 1 base, J lost 3 bases, and 9 bases lay in between. The germline gives CDR1 SGDLS, CDR2 YYNGEE. This CDR3 comprises 14 residues. The DNA of the CDR3 is TGTGCCAGCAGCGTAACCTTTGGGACAGATACGCAGTATTTT. This gives the protein CASSVTFGTDTQYF.

This clone was detected only once. V is TRBV5-1 and J is TRBJ1-1; D gene ambiguous. The CDR3 extends over 14 amino acids. V lost 1 base to trimming and J lost 0 bases, with 7 bases between them. Germline-derived CDR1 and CDR2 are SGHRS and YFSETQ. Written as DNA, the CDR3 is TGCGCCAGCAGCTTGCAGCCGGTGAACACTGAAGCTTTCTTT. Amino acid sequence: CASSLQPVNTEAFF. Together with reference TRBV5-1 and TRBJ1-1, the CDR3 gives the full variable domain: KAGVTQTPRYLIKTRGQQVTLSCSPISGHRSVSWYQQTPGQGLQFLFEYFSETQRNKGNFPGRFSGRQFSNSRSEMNVSTLELGDSALYLCASSLQPVNTEAFFGQGTRLTVV.

This clone has a handful of counts. The J gene is TRBJ2-7, the V gene TRBV19, with D uncertain. V was cut by 11 bases and J by 6 bases, with 14 bases left in between. The CDR3 extends over 11 amino acids. CDR1 is LNHDA, CDR2 SQIVND, per germline (reference sequence). The CDR3 DNA reads TGTGCCTGCCTTCAGTCTCTCGAGCAGTACTTC. Its protein is CACLQSLEQYF.

The rearrangement uses TRBV2 and TRBJ2-4, with TRBD1 matching 7 bases. With 8 bases clipped from V and 3 bases from J, the junction kept 4 bases outside the gene matches. CDR3 size: 13 residues. CDR1 and CDR2 from the germline V gene are SNHLY and FYNNEI. The CDR3 protein is CASCRDSKNIQYF. The CDR3 bases are TGTGCCAGCTGTCGGGACAGCAAAAACATTCAGTACTTC.

The V and J genes are TRBV18 and TRBJ1-2; tentative D call: TRBD1 (6 bases). Deletions cut 3 bases from V and 8 bases from J, with 13 bases between. The CDR3 is made up of 13 amino acids. CDR1 is KGHSH and CDR2 is LQKENI in the germline V gene. This CDR3 is CASSPTGGEGYTF. The CDR3 nucleotides read TGTGCCAGCTCACCGACAGGCGGAGAGGGCTACACCTTC.